This TCR beta chain was obtained from a study of T cells in Graves' hyperthyroidism and ophthalmopathy. Amplification of TCR beta CDR3 regions was performed using RNA transcripts as template. HTBI primers were the set used in a first-round RT-PCR of the TCR CDR3. TCRdb analysed the multiplex PCR reads with MiXCR anew, one entry per CDR3 protein. Here the sample spans under 350,000 distinct CDR3 sequences, roughly an eighth being singletons. The ends were cut back, 6 bases at V and 0 bases at J, with 15 bases in the middle. Germline V gene data show CDR1 as SNHLY and CDR2 as FYNNEI. The CDR3 consists of 15 residues. Newly diagnosed hyperthyroidism patients aged 18 to 65 years had disease lasting under 2 months. Diagnostic decisions used clinical symptoms, serum thyroxine and TRAb, thyroid ultrasound and orbital computed tomography.

This receptor was obtained from a middle-aged woman with Graves' hyperthyroidism. Sequencing was carried out using blood. V is TRBV2 and J is TRBJ2-7, with a weak D call TRBD1 (5 bases). The CDR3: CASSLGVTRSYEQYF. The CDR3 DNA sequence: TGTGCCAGCAGCTTAGGGGTGACACGCTCCTACGAGCAGTACTTC.